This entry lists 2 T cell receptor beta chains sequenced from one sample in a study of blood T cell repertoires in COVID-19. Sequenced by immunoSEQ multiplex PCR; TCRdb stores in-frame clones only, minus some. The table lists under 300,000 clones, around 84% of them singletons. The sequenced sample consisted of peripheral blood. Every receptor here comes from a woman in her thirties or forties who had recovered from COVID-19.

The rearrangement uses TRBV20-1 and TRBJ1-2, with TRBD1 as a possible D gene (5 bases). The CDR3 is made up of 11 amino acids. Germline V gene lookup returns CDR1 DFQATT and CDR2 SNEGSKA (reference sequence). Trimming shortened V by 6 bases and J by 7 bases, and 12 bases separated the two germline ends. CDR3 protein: CSAIPQGGYTF. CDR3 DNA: TGCAGTGCCATCCCTCAGGGTGGCTACACCTTC.

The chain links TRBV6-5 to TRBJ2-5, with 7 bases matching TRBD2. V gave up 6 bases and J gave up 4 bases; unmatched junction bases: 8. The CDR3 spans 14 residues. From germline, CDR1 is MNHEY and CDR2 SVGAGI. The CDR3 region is CASRPAGRGETQYF. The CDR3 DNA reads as TGTGCCAGCAGACCAGCGGGGCGGGGAGAGACCCAGTACTTC.